The source of this T cell receptor beta chain is a study of T cell clones after liver transplantation. Findings of the study overall: Graft donor-reactive T cells possibly entered the graft instead of undergoing deletion. Low donor cell numbers restricted donor-reactive repertoire measurement in two subjects.

Trimming stripped 2 bases from V and 6 bases from J, with 22 bases between. The germline V gene has CDR1 SGHNT and CDR2 YENEEA. The CDR3 sequence is 17 residues long. For this clone: Its antigen is still unknown.

The method was immunoSEQ multiplex PCR; TCRdb's version includes in-frame clones alone and lacks a portion of them. The sample has tens of thousands of clones; about 92% are singletons. This receptor was obtained from a human patient who received a liver transplant. Part of the T cell pool may stem from the graft donor. The specimen was CD4+ T cells from blood, collected less than 27 months after liver transplant. This chain uses TRBV11-3 with TRBJ2-5; maybe TRBD2 (6 bases). The DNA of the CDR3 is TGTGCCAGCAGCTTAATGACCGGGCGGGGCCTTTCGCAGACCCAGTACTTC. The encoded protein is CASSLMTGRGLSQTQYF.